This T cell receptor beta chain was recorded in a study of T cell responses to AZD1222 COVID-19 vaccine. Study observations and caveats: Sampling that yielded the repertoires occurred only after the peak T cell response. Targets within unmutated variant regions were reportedly found for nearly half of spike-specific TCRs.

The repertoire was sequenced with immunoSEQ multiplex PCR; TCRdb's copy has only in-frame clones and lacks some. The repertoire consists of 85,000 to 130,000 clones, with over 75% occurring once and the leading ten covering around 8.7%. Trimming removed 7 bases at V and 1 base at J, with 13 bases between. The CDR3 contains 14 residues. Germline CDR1 MGHDK, CDR2 SYGVNS. Note on this clone: Its matching antigen is unknown.

The V call is TRBV25-1, the J call TRBJ1-1; D is unresolved. Sequencing was performed on peripheral blood, taken on day 0 of AZD1222 vaccination. The clonotype comes from an adult in good health. This CDR3 reads CASTSTVQNTEAFF. CDR3 nucleotide sequence: TGTGCCAGCACCTCAACAGTCCAGAACACTGAAGCTTTCTTT.